The 14 T cell receptor beta chains given below trace back to one sample, sequenced in a study of T cells in Graves' hyperthyroidism and ophthalmopathy. Amplification of TCR beta CDR3 regions used RNA as the template. TCR CDR3 underwent first-round RT-PCR with the HTBI primer set. One entry per CDR3 protein, called by TCRdb with MiXCR from the multiplex PCR reads. The data contain 300,000 to 500,000 distinct CDR3 sequences, 11% to 15% of them singletons. Source material: blood. The origin of the receptors is a man between 50 and 59 years old with Graves' ophthalmopathy.

This clonotype has a handful of counts. J is TRBJ2-2 and V is TRBV27, with 11 bases lining up with TRBD1. CDR3 size: 16 residues. J lost 5 bases, V lost 3 bases, and 5 bases had no gene match. The germline CDR1 and CDR2 sequences are MNHEY and SMNVEV (reference sequence). CDR3 nucleotide sequence: TGTGCCAGCAGTTTTTTGGGACAGGGGGGGACCGGGGAGCTGTTTTTT. Its translation: CASSFLGQGGTGELFF.

A note on this clonotype: A read error is possible here, since a much larger clone lies one base away. V and J are TRBV4-1 and TRBJ2-5, with TRBD2 identical over 12 bases. CDR1 MGHRA and CDR2 YSYEKL come from the germline V gene. The V and J ends lost 1 base and 1 base, in that order; junction bases with no gene match: 1. The CDR3 runs to 16 residues. The chain's CDR3 is CASSQGTSGTQETQYF. Written as DNA, the CDR3 is TGCGCCAGCAGCCAAGGGACTAGCGGGACCCAAGAGACCCAGTACTTC.

The chain employs TRBV12-5 and TRBJ2-3, with 13 bases that match TRBD2. This CDR3 region has 18 residues. Trimming took 0 bases from V and 5 from J; bases not matched to a gene: 8. The V gene's germline CDR1 is LGHNT and CDR2 FRNRAP. The CDR3 loop is CASGLVLAGGPGEDTQYF. DNA of the CDR3: TGTGCTAGTGGTTTGGTACTAGCGGGAGGGCCGGGGGAAGATACGCAGTATTTT.

This chain connects TRBV7-2 to TRBJ2-5, with D perhaps TRBD1 (6 bases). Germline CDR1 SGHTA, CDR2 FQGNSA. Trimming stripped 4 bases from V and 4 bases from J, with 19 bases between. This CDR3 is built from 16 residues. The DNA of the CDR3 is TGTGCCAGCAGCTGGCCCCGGGACACCAGTCGAGAGACCCAGTACTTC. Its protein product is CASSWPRDTSRETQYF.

The table lists this clonotype with many counts. The chain employs TRBV24-1 and TRBJ1-6; TRBD1 matches 12 bases. J gave up 5 bases and V 7 bases, and 14 bases lay outside the gene matches. The CDR3 has 19 residues. The germline V gene encodes CDR1 KGHDR and CDR2 SFDVKD. CDR3 DNA: TGTGCCACCAGGCTTTCCCGGGACAGGGGGCAAAACGATAATTCACCCCTCCACTTT. Encoded protein: CATRLSRDRGQNDNSPLHF.

The rearrangement uses TRBV20-1 and TRBJ2-1, with TRBD2 matching over 8 bases. Unmatched junction bases numbered 14, after V lost 3 bases and J lost 10 bases. The CDR3 spans 15 residues. Germline V gene sequence: CDR1 DFQATT, CDR2 SNEGSKA (reference sequence). CDR3 DNA: TGCAGTGCTAGGACGAGCGGGAGCGGGATCGGGGAGCAGTTCTTC. It codes for CSARTSGSGIGEQFF.

This clonotype showed up many times. J is TRBJ1-1 and V is TRBV30, with a possible D match to TRBD1 (5 bases). V lost 5 bases and J 0 bases, leaving 10 bases between the germline ends. The CDR3 contains 13 residues. Germline CDR1 GTSNPN, CDR2 SVGIG (reference sequence). The CDR3 loop is CAWRTQLNTEAFF. The DNA for the CDR3 is TGTGCCTGGCGGACACAGTTGAACACTGAAGCTTTCTTT.

Ten or more counts support this clonotype. The junction departs from the called germline gene at one end, perhaps through a read error. This chain joins TRBV7-7 and TRBJ2-1, with TRBD2 as a possible D gene (5 bases). The CDR3 extends over 14 amino acids. Germline values: CDR1 SSHAT, CDR2 FNYEAQ (reference sequence). The CDR3 region has the DNA TGTGCTAGCAGCTTATACGGGATTACAAATGAGCAGTTCTTC. Protein sequence: CASSLYGITNEQFF.

This clonotype has at least ten counts. The chain's CDR3 is CASSKTSGRVHNEQFF. The DNA for the CDR3 is TGTGCCAGCTCAAAGACTAGCGGGAGGGTTCACAATGAGCAGTTCTTC. The chain couples TRBV18 to TRBJ2-1; 14 bases fit TRBD2. Germline loops: CDR1 KGHSH, CDR2 LQKENI. The CDR3 is 16 residues long. J was trimmed by 5 bases and V by 5 bases; bases with no gene match: 5.

This clonotype was picked up a small number of times. The chain's CDR3 is CAISERGVSYEQYF. The CDR3, as DNA: TGTGCCATCAGTGAACGAGGCGTCTCCTACGAGCAGTACTTC. This chain uses TRBV10-3 with TRBJ2-7; unclear D gene. This CDR3 is built from 14 residues. Per germline, CDR1 ENHRY and CDR2 SYGVKD. V dropped 3 bases and J dropped 0 bases, with 9 bases sitting between them.

The J gene is TRBJ2-2, the V gene TRBV20-1, with D hard to call. The V end was cut by 3 bases, the J end by 1 base, with 9 bases between. This CDR3 spans 14 amino acids. CDR1 is DFQATT, CDR2 SNEGSKA, per germline (reference sequence). Here the CDR3 reads CSASVGGNTGELFF. DNA of the CDR3: TGCAGTGCTAGCGTAGGCGGGAACACCGGGGAGCTGTTTTTT.

This clonotype was counted ten times or more. The genes are TRBV3-1 and TRBJ1-1; D unresolved. V was clipped by 1 base and J by 6 bases, with 9 bases between them. The CDR3 covers 13 residues. Germline CDR1 is LGHDT and CDR2 is YNNKEL (reference sequence). The CDR3 DNA is TGTGCCAGCAGCCAAGGGGATAGCTCTGAAGCTTTCTTT. This gives the protein CASSQGDSSEAFF.

This clonotype has ten or more counts. This chain connects TRBV27 to TRBJ2-7; possible D gene TRBD1, 8 bases. Trimming took off 9 bases at V and 2 bases at J, with 20 bases between the two ends. Germline values: CDR1 MNHEY, CDR2 SMNVEV (reference sequence). CDR3 size: 15 residues. CDR3 in amino acids: CASRIGTGGAYEQYF. The CDR3 DNA is TGTGCCAGTAGAATCGGAACAGGGGGGGCCTACGAGCAGTACTTC.

This chain connects TRBV6-1 to TRBJ2-5; 9 nucleotides align to TRBD1. The CDR3 has 14 residues. J was trimmed by 4 bases and V by 5 bases; bases with no gene match: 5. Germline CDR1 MNHNS, CDR2 SASEGT. For the CDR3, the DNA is TGTGCCAGCAGTTTCGACAGGGGGAGAGAGACCCAGTACTTC. This encodes CASSFDRGRETQYF.